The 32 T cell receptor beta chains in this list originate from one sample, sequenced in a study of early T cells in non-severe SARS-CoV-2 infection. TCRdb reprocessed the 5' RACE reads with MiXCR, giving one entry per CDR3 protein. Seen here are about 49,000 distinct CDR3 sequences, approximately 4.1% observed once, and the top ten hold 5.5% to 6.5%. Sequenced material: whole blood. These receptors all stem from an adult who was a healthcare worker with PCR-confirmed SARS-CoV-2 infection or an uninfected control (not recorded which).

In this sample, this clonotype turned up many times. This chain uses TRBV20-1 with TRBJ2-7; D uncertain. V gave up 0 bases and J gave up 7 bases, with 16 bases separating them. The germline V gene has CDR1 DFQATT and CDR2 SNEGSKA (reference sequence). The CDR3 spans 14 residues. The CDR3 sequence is CSARDRRSQEEQYF. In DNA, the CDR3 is TGCAGTGCTAGAGATAGGCGGTCCCAAGAGGAGCAGTACTTC.

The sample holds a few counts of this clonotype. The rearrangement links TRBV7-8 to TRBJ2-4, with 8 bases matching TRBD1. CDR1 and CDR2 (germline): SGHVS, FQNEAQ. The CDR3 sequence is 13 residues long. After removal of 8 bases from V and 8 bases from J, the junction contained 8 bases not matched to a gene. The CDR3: CASATGGQDIQYF. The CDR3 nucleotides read TGTGCCAGCGCAACAGGGGGACAAGACATTCAGTACTTC.

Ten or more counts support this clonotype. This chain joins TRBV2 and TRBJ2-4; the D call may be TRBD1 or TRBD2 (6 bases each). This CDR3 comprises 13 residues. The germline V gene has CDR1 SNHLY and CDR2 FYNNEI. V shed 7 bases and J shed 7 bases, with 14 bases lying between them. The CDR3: CASTRGRENIQYF. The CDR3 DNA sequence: TGTGCCAGCACCCGGGGGCGAGAGAACATTCAGTACTTC.

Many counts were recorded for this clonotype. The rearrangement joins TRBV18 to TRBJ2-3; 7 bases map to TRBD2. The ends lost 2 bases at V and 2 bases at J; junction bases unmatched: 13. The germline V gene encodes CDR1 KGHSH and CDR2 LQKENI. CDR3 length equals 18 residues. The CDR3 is CASSPSLRGSGPTDTQYF. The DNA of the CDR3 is TGTGCCAGCTCACCAAGTCTGCGGGGGTCAGGCCCCACAGATACGCAGTATTTT.

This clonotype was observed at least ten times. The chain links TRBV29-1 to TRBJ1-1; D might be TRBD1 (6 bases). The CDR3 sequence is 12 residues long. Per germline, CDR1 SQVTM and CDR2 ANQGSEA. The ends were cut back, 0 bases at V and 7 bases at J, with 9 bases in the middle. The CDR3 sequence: CSVEEGGSEAFF. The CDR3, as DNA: TGCAGCGTTGAAGAGGGGGGCAGTGAAGCTTTCTTT.

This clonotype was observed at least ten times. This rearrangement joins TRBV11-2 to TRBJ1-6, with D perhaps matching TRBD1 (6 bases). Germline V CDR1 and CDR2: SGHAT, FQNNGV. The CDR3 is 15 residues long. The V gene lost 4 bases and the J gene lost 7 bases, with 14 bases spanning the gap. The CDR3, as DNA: TGTGCCAGCAGCTCCTTACAGGGCTCGAATTCACCCCTCCACTTT. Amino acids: CASSSLQGSNSPLHF.

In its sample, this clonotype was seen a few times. For the CDR3, the DNA is TGTGCCAGCAGGATGGAAGGGGCCAACGTCCTGACTTTC. Its translation: CASRMEGANVLTF. The chain links TRBV7-2 to TRBJ2-6; D gene uncertain. Germline CDR1 and CDR2: SGHTA and FQGNSA. V was cut by 6 bases and J by 4 bases, with 7 bases left in between. The CDR3 loop spans 13 amino acids.

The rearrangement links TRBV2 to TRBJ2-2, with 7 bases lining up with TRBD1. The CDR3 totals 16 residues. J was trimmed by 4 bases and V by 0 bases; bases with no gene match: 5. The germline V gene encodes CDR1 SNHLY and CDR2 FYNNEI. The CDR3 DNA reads TGTGCCAGCAGTGAAGCAGGACAGGCCGGCACCGGGGAGCTGTTTTTT. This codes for CASSEAGQAGTGELFF.

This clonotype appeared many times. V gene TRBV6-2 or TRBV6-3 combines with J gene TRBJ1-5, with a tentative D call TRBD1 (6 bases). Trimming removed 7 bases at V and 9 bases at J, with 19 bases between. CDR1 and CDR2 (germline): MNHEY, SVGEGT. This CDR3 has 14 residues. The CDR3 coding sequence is TGTGCCAGCACCAAAGCTTCAGGGGAGACGCCCCAGCATTTT. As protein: CASTKASGETPQHF.

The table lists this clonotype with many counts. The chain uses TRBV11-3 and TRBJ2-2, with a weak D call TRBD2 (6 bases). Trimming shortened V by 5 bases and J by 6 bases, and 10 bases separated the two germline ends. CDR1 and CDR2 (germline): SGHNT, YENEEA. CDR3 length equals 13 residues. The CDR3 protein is CASSARLAGELFF. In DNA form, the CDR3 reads TGTGCCAGCAGCGCCAGACTAGCCGGGGAGCTGTTTTTT.

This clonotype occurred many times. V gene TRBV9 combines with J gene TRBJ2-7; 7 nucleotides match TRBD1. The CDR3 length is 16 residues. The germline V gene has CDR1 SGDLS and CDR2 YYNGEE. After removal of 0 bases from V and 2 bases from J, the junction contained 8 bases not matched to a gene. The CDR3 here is CASSVGLSQGAYEQYF. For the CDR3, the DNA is TGTGCCAGCAGCGTAGGCCTAAGCCAGGGGGCCTACGAGCAGTACTTC.

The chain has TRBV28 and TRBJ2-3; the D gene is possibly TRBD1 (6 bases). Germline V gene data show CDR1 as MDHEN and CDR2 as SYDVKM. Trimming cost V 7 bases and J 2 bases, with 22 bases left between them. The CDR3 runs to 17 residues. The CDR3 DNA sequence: TGTGCCAGCAAGCCTCCACTAAGGGGGTCAATCACAGATACGCAGTATTTT. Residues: CASKPPLRGSITDTQYF. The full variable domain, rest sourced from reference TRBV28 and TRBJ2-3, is DVKVTQSSRYLVKRTGEKVFLECVQDMDHENMFWYRQDPGLGLRLIYFSYDVKMKEKGDIPEGYSVSREKKERFSLILESASTNQTSMYLCASKPPLRGSITDTQYFGPGTRLTVL.

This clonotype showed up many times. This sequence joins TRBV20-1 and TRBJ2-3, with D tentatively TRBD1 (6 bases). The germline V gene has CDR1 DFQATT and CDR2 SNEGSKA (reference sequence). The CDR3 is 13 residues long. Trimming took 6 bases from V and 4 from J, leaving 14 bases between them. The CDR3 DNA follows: TGCAGTGCGACCAGACAGGCGGCAGATACGCAGTATTTT. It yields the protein CSATRQAADTQYF.

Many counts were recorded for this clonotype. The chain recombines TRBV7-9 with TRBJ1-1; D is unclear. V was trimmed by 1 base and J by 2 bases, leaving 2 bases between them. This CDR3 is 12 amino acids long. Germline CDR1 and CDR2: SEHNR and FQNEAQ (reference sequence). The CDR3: CASSLVNTEAFF. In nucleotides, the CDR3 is TGTGCCAGCAGCTTAGTCAACACTGAAGCTTTCTTT.

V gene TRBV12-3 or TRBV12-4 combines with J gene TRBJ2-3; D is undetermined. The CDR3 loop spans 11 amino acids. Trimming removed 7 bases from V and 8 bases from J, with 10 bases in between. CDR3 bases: TGTGCCAGCACCCTCTCGGGTACGCAGTATTTT. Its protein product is CASTLSGTQYF.

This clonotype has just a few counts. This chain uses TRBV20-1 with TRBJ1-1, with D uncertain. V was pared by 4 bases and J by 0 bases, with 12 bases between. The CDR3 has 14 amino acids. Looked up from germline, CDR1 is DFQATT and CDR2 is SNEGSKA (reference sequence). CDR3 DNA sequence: TGCAGTGCTATTAAGGGTGGTATGAACACTGAAGCTTTCTTT. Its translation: CSAIKGGMNTEAFF.

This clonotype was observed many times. This chain's CDR3 is CASYKGAGANVLTF. The CDR3 DNA follows: TGTGCCAGCTACAAAGGTGCTGGGGCCAACGTCCTGACTTTC. The chain combines TRBV28 with TRBJ2-6, with unresolved D. Trimming stripped 8 bases from V and 2 bases from J, with 10 bases between. The length of the CDR3 is 14 residues. The germline V gene encodes CDR1 MDHEN and CDR2 SYDVKM.

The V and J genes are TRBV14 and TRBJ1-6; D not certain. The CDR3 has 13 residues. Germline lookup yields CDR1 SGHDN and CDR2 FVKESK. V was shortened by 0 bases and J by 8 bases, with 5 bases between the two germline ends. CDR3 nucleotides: TGTGCCAGCAGCCAAGAGCTGGATTCACCCCTCCACTTT. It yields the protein CASSQELDSPLHF.

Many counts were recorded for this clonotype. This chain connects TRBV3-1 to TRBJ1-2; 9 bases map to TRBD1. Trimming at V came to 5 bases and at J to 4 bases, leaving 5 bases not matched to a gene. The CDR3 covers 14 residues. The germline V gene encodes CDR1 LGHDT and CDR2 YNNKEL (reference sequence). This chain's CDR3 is CASSSTGGGYGYTF. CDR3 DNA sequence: TGTGCCAGCAGCTCCACAGGGGGCGGCTATGGCTACACCTTC.

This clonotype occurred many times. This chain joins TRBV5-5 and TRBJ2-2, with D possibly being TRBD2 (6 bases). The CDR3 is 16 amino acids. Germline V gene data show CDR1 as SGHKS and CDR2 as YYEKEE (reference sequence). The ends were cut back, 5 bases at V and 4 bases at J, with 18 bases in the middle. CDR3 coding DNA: TGTGCCAGCAGTGCTCCGGGACTCGCTCTCACCGGGGAGCTGTTTTTT. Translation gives CASSAPGLALTGELFF.

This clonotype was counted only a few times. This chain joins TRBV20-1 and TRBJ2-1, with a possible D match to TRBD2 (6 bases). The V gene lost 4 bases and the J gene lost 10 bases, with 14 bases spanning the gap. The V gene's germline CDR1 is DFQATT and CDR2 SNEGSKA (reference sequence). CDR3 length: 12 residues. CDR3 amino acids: CSANGGGEEQFF. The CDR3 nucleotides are TGCAGTGCTAACGGGGGAGGCGAAGAGCAGTTCTTC.

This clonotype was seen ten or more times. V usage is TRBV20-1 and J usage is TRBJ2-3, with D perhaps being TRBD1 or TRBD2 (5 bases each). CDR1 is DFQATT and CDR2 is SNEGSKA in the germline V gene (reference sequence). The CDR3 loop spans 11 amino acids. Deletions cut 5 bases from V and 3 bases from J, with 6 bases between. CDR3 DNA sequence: TGCAGTGCTGAGGGGACAGATACGCAGTATTTT. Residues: CSAEGTDTQYF.

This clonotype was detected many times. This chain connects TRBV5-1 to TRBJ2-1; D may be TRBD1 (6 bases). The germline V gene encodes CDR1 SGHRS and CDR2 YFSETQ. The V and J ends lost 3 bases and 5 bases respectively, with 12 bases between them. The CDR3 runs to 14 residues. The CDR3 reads CASSSGVTHNEQFF. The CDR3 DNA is TGCGCCAGCAGCTCAGGGGTAACACACAATGAGCAGTTCTTC.

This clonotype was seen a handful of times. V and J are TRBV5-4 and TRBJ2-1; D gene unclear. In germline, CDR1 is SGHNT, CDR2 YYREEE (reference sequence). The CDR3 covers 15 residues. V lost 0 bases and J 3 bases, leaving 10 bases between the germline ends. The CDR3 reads CASSLGQNLYNEQFF. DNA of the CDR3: TGTGCCAGCAGCTTGGGGCAGAACCTCTACAATGAGCAGTTCTTC. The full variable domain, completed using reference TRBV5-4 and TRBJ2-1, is ETGVTQSPTHLIKTRGQQVTLRCSSQSGHNTVSWYQQALGQGPQFIFQYYREEENGRGNFPPRFSGLQFPNYSSELNVNALELDDSALYLCASSLGQNLYNEQFFGPGTRLTVL.

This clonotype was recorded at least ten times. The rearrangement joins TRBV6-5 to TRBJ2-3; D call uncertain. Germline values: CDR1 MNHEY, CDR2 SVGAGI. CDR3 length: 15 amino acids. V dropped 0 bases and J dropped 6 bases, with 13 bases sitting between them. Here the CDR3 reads CASSYSGNLGDTQYF. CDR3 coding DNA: TGTGCCAGCAGTTACTCGGGCAATTTGGGCGATACGCAGTATTTT.

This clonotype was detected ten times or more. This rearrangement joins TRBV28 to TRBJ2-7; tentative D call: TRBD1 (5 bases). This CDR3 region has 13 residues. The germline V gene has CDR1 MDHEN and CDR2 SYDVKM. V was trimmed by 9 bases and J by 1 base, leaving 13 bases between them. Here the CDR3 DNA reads TGTGCCAGTGGGGCTCCCTCTTCCTACGAGCAGTACTTC. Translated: CASGAPSSYEQYF. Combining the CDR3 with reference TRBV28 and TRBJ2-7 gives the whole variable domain DVKVTQSSRYLVKRTGEKVFLECVQDMDHENMFWYRQDPGLGLRLIYFSYDVKMKEKGDIPEGYSVSREKKERFSLILESASTNQTSMYLCASGAPSSYEQYFGPGTRLTVT.

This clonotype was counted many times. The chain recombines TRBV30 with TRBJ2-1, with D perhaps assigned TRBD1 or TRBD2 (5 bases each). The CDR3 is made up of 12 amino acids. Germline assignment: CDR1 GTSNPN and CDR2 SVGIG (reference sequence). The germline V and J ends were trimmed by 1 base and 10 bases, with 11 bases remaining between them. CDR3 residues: CAWSGDLREQFF. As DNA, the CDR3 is TGTGCCTGGAGTGGGGACCTTCGGGAGCAGTTCTTC.

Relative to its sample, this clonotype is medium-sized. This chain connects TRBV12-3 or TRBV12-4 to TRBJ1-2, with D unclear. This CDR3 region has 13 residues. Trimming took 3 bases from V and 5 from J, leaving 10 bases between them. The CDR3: CASSFTEGYGYTF. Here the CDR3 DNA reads TGTGCCAGCAGTTTTACTGAGGGATATGGCTACACCTTC.

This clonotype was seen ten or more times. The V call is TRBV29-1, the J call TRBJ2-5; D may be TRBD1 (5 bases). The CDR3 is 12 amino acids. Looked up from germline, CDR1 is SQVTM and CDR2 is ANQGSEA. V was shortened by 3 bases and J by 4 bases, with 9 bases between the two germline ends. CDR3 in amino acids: CSVDSGLETQYF. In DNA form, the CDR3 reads TGCAGCGTTGATTCAGGGTTAGAGACCCAGTACTTC.

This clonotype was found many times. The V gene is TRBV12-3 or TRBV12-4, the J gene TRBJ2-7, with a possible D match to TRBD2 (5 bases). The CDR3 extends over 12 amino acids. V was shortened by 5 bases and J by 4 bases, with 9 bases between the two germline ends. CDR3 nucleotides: TGTGCCAGCAGTCCGTCGGGATACGAGCAGTACTTC. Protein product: CASSPSGYEQYF.

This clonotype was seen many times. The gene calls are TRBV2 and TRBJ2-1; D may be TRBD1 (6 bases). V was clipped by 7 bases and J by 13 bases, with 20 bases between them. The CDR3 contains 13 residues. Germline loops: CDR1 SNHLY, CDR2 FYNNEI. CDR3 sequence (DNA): TGTGCCAGCAAGCAAGACAGACAGGAAGGCCAGTTCTTC. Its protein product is CASKQDRQEGQFF.

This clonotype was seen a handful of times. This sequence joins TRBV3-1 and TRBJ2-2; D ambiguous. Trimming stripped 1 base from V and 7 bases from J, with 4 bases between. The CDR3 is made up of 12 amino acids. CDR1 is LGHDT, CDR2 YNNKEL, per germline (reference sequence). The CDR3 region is CASSQVVGELFF. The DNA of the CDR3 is TGTGCCAGCAGCCAAGTTGTCGGGGAGCTGTTTTTT.